What follows are 14 T cell receptor beta chains derived from one specimen sequenced in a study of neurological immune-mediated disorders. Via MiXCR, TCRdb re-called the 5' RACE reads, giving one row per CDR3 protein. The sample contains some 14,000 distinct CDR3 sequences, 7% of which appear only once. Sequenced: CD8+ T cells from blood. All receptors come from a woman aged 40 to 49 in good health.

Ten or more counts support this clonotype. The chain joins TRBV7-3 to TRBJ2-3; D is tentatively TRBD1 or TRBD2 (5 bases each). The length of the CDR3 is 14 residues. CDR1 is SGHTA and CDR2 is FQGTGA in the germline V gene. Between the trimmed V and J ends, which lost 6 bases and 2 bases, there was a span of 12 bases. The CDR3 loop reads CASRGGGDTDTQYF. The CDR3 DNA is TGTGCCAGCAGGGGTGGGGGAGACACAGATACGCAGTATTTT. Filled out from reference TRBV7-3 and TRBJ2-3, the complete variable domain reads GAGVSQTPSNKVTEKGKYVELRCDPISGHTALYWYRQSLGQGPEFLIYFQGTGAADDSGLPNDRFFAVRPEGSVSTLKIQRTERGDSAVYLCASRGGGDTDTQYFGPGTRLTVL.

This clonotype was recorded at least ten times. The genes are TRBV12-3 or TRBV12-4 and TRBJ1-4; a possible D gene is TRBD1 (5 bases). V was shortened by 1 base and J by 8 bases, with 8 bases between the two germline ends. CDR3 length: 13 residues. The CDR3 DNA sequence: TGTGCCAGCAGTTTAGGGACACGGGAAAAACTGTTTTTT. This gives the protein CASSLGTREKLFF.

This clonotype was recorded many times. The genes are TRBV12-3 or TRBV12-4 and TRBJ1-1, with D hard to call. This CDR3 is built from 10 residues. Trimming cost V 6 bases and J 4 bases, with 3 bases left between them. The CDR3 sequence: CASRGTEAFF. The DNA of the CDR3 is TGTGCCAGCAGGGGCACTGAAGCTTTCTTT.

At least ten counts were recorded for this clonotype. The chain links TRBV5-1 to TRBJ2-2; TRBD1 might be the D (5 bases). CDR1 is SGHRS and CDR2 is YFSETQ in the germline V gene. The CDR3 runs 12 residues. Between the trimmed V and J ends, which lost 9 bases and 2 bases, there was a span of 8 bases. In nucleotides, the CDR3 is TGCGCCAACAGGTTAAACACCGGGGAGCTGTTTTTT. This translates into CANRLNTGELFF.

This clonotype was seen ten or more times. The rearrangement links TRBV20-1 to TRBJ1-6, with D maybe TRBD1 (5 bases). CDR1 DFQATT and CDR2 SNEGSKA come from the germline V gene (reference sequence). The CDR3 loop spans 15 amino acids. V lost 0 bases to trimming and J lost 7 bases, with 13 bases between them. The CDR3 DNA reads as TGCAGTGCTAGAGATCCCAGGGCTCTGAATTCACCCCTCCACTTT. Protein: CSARDPRALNSPLHF.

The genes are TRBV27 and TRBJ2-5; D not certain. The J call may be faulty, since TRBJ2-7 better matches the DNA end. CDR1 is MNHEY and CDR2 is SMNVEV in the germline V gene (reference sequence). CDR3 length: 13 amino acids. In DNA, the CDR3 is TGTGCCAGCAGTTTATTACTCTCCTACGAGCAGTACTTC. Translated, it gives CASSLLLSYEQYF.

This clonotype was seen only a few times. The V gene is TRBV9, the J gene TRBJ2-1; 8 bases fit TRBD2. The V gene's germline CDR1 is SGDLS and CDR2 YYNGEE. The CDR3 spans 16 residues. The V gene end was trimmed by 0 bases and the J gene end by 1 base; junction bases not matched to a gene: 3. The CDR3 region has the DNA TGTGCCAGCAGCGTAGATACTAGCGGATCCTACAATGAGCAGTTCTTC. This codes for CASSVDTSGSYNEQFF. Combining the CDR3 with reference TRBV9 and TRBJ2-1 gives the whole variable domain DSGVTQTPKHLITATGQRVTLRCSPRSGDLSVYWYQQSLDQGLQFLIQYYNGEERAKGNILERFSAQQFPDLHSELNLSSLELGDSALYFCASSVDTSGSYNEQFFGPGTRLTVL.

The sample holds many counts of this clonotype. The chain couples TRBV6-5 to TRBJ2-3; 9 bases match TRBD1. The germline gives CDR1 MNHEY, CDR2 SVGAGI. V gave up 5 bases and J gave up 6 bases; unmatched junction bases: 9. The CDR3 length is 15 residues. The chain's CDR3 is CASSVPGQGEDTQYF. The CDR3 region has the DNA TGTGCCAGCAGTGTTCCGGGACAGGGCGAGGATACGCAGTATTTT.

This chain links TRBV4-1 with TRBJ2-7; D might be TRBD1 (5 bases). CDR3 length: 14 amino acids. Germline CDR1 is MGHRA and CDR2 is YSYEKL. V lost 1 base and J 6 bases, leaving 13 bases between the germline ends. The DNA of the CDR3 is TGCGCCAGCAGCCAAGGGGGCATCTTAAGCGAGCAGTACTTC. Its protein product is CASSQGGILSEQYF.

By sample share, this clonotype is medium-sized. The rearrangement uses TRBV5-1 and TRBJ2-7, with D hard to call. The germline V gene encodes CDR1 SGHRS and CDR2 YFSETQ. Trimming removed 2 bases from V and 6 bases from J, with 15 bases in between. This CDR3 is built from 14 residues. The chain's CDR3 is CASSFMSEVPEQYF. The CDR3 nucleotides read TGCGCCAGCAGCTTTATGAGCGAGGTTCCCGAGCAGTACTTC.

This clonotype was detected ten times or more. The chain recombines TRBV7-9 with TRBJ2-7; 10 nucleotides line up with TRBD1. CDR3 size: 17 residues. Germline V gene data show CDR1 as SEHNR and CDR2 as FQNEAQ (reference sequence). The junction had 11 bases not matched to a gene; V was cut back by 3 bases and J by 3 bases. This CDR3 is CASSFWTGGPSGYEQYF. CDR3 coding DNA: TGTGCCAGCAGCTTCTGGACAGGGGGGCCTTCGGGCTACGAGCAGTACTTC.

The chain uses TRBV10-3 and TRBJ2-1, with TRBD2 identical over 10 bases. The germline V gene encodes CDR1 ENHRY and CDR2 SYGVKD. Germline trimming cut 10 bases from V and 0 bases from J; bases unmatched to any gene: 3. There are 14 residues in the CDR3. The CDR3 sequence: CATTSGNSYNEQFF. The CDR3 DNA is TGTGCCACAACTAGCGGGAACTCCTACAATGAGCAGTTCTTC.

This clonotype was counted at least ten times. V gene TRBV20-1 combines with J gene TRBJ1-1, with D maybe TRBD1 (6 bases). Germline loops: CDR1 DFQATT, CDR2 SNEGSKA (reference sequence). The V gene lost 7 bases and the J gene lost 0 bases, with 9 bases spanning the gap. CDR3 size: 12 residues. The CDR3 DNA reads as TGCAGTGAGGGGGTATTGAACACTGAAGCTTTCTTT. This codes for CSEGVLNTEAFF.

This sequence joins TRBV28 and TRBJ2-5; D might be TRBD1 (5 bases). The V end lost 1 base, the J end lost 5 bases, and 14 bases lay between the germline ends. Germline loops: CDR1 MDHEN, CDR2 SYDVKM. This CDR3 spans 15 amino acids. The CDR3 nucleotides are TGTGCCAGCAGTTTATATACAGGAAGGTTGGAGACCCAGTACTTC. Its protein product is CASSLYTGRLETQYF. Variable domain in full (rest from reference TRBV28 and TRBJ2-5): DVKVTQSSRYLVKRTGEKVFLECVQDMDHENMFWYRQDPGLGLRLIYFSYDVKMKEKGDIPEGYSVSREKKERFSLILESASTNQTSMYLCASSLYTGRLETQYFGPGTRLLVL.